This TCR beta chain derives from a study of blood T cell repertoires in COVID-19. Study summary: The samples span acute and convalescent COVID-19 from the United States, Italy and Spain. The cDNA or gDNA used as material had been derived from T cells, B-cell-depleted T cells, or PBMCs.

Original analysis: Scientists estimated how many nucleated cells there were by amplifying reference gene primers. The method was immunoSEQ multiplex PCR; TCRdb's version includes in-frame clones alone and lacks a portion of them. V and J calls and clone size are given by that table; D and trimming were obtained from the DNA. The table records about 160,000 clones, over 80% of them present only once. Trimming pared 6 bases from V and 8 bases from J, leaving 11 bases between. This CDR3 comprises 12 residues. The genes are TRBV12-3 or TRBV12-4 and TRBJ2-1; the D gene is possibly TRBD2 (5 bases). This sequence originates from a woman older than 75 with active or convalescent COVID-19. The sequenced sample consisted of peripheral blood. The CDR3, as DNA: TGTGCCAGCAGCCCCCCCGGGGATGAGCAGTTCTTC. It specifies CASSPPGDEQFF.